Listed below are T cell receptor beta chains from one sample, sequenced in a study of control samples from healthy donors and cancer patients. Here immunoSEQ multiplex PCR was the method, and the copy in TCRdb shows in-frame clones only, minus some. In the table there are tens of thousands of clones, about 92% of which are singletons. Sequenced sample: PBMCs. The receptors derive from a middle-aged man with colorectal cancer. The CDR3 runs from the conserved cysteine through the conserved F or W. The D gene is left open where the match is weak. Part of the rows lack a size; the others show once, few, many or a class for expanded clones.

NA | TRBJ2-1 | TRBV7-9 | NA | TGTGCCAGCAGCTTAACGGTAATAGGGGCAAATGAGCAGTTCTTC | CASSLTVIGANEQFF
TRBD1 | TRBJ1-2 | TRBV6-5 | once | TGTGCCAGCAATTCGGGACAGCGAATGTATGGCTACACCTTC | CASNSGQRMYGYTF
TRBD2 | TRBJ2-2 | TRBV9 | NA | TGTGCCAGCACCCATCAAACCGGGACTAGCGGGAGGGTTCACACCGGGGAGCTGTTTTTT | CASTHQTGTSGRVHTGELFF
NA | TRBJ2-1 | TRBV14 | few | TGTGCCAGCAGCCAAGATCGCCCTTGGGGGGAGCAGTCCTACAATGAGCAGTTCTTC | CASSQDRPWGEQSYNEQFF
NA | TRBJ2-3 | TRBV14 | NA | TGTGCCAGCAGCCAAGGGTTTCCAGATACGCAGTATTTT | CASSQGFPDTQYF
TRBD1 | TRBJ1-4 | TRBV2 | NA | TGTGCCAGCAAATTTGAGGGGGCGTTCGGAAAACTGTTTTTT | CASKFEGAFGKLFF
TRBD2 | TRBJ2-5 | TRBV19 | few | TGTGCCAGTAGTATAGATTCCGATGTCGGCGGGAGGAGGAAGACCCAGTACTTC | CASSIDSDVGGRRKTQYF
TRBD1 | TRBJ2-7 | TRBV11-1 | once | TGTGCCAGCAGCTTAGAACAGGGGGTGACCTACGAGCAGTACTTC | CASSLEQGVTYEQYF
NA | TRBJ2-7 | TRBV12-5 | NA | TGTGCTAGTTCCCCCCATTACGAGCAGTACTTC | CASSPHYEQYF
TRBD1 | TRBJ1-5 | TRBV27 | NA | TGTGCCAGCAGTTTATCGCGGACAGGGGGCAATCAGCCCCAGCATTTT | CASSLSRTGGNQPQHF
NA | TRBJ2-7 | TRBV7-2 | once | TGTGCCAGCAGCCCGGGCGGGCAGGGCGCCTACGAGCAGTACTTC | CASSPGGQGAYEQYF
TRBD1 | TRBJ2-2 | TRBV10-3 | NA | TGTGCCATCAGTGAGTCGCCAGGGGGGAACACCGGGGAGCTGTTTTTT | CAISESPGGNTGELFF
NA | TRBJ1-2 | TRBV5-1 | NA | TGCGCCAGCAGCTTGTCAGGGAACTATGGCTACACCTTC | CASSLSGNYGYTF
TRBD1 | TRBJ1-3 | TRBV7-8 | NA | TGTGCCAGCAGCTCCCAGGACAGGGGCGGAAACACCATATATTTT | CASSSQDRGGNTIYF
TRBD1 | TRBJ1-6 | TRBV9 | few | TGTGCCAGCAACCCGACAGGGGAAGTTGGTTCACCCCTCCACTTT | CASNPTGEVGSPLHF
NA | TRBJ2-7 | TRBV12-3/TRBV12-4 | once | TGTGCCAGCAGTCTCACTTCGGCCTACGAGCAGTACTTC | CASSLTSAYEQYF
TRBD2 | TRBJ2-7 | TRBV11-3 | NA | TGTGCCAGCAGCTTGAGGACTAGCGTGGGCTACGAGCAGTACTTC | CASSLRTSVGYEQYF
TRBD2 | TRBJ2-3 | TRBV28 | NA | TGTGCCAGCAGTTTGACTAGCGCGGATACGCAGTATTTT | CASSLTSADTQYF
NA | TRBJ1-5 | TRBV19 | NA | TGTGCCGTGGGGGGGATTGGTGGCAATCAGCCCCAGCATTTT | CAVGGIGGNQPQHF
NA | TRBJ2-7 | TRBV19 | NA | TGTGCCTCGAGGGCCCAGAATAGCCCCTACGAGCAGTACTTC | CASRAQNSPYEQYF
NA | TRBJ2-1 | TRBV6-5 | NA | TGTGCCAGCAGTTATACCCAGAGCTCCTACAATGAGCAGTTCTTC | CASSYTQSSYNEQFF
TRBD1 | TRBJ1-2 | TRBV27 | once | TGTGCCAGCAGTTCGCAGGGGGACGTCTATGGCTACACCTTC | CASSSQGDVYGYTF
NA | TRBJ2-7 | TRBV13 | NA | TGTGCCAGCAGCCCAGAGGGGAGCTCCTACGAGCAGTACTTC | CASSPEGSSYEQYF
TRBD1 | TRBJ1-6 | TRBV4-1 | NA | TGCGCCAGCAGCCAAGATGGGACAGGGGGCTTTTCACCCCTCCACTTT | CASSQDGTGGFSPLHF
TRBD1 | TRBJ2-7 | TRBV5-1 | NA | TGCGCCAGCAGCATGGGACAGGACCCCTCCTACGAGCAGTACTTC | CASSMGQDPSYEQYF
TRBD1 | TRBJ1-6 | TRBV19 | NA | TGTGCCAGTAGTATGGGGACAGGAACCACACCCCTCCACTTT | CASSMGTGTTPLHF
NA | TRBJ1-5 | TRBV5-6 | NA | TGTGCCAGCAGCTTTAGGGGGTCTGGGGTGGATAGCAATCAGCCCCAGCATTTT | CASSFRGSGVDSNQPQHF
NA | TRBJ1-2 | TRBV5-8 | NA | TGTGCCAGCAGCCATCTAAGTGGGGAAGATGGCTACACCTTC | CASSHLSGEDGYTF
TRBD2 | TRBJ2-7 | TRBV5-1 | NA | TGCGCCAGCAGCTTTGGACTAGCGGGAGATGGCGAGCAGTACTTC | CASSFGLAGDGEQYF
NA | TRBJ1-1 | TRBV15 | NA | TGTGCCACCAGCAGGACCCGGGACGGCAACGAAGCTTTCTTT | CATSRTRDGNEAFF
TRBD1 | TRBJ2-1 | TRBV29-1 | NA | TGCAGCGTGGCTGGACAGGGAAAGACCTACAATGAGCAGTTCTTC | CSVAGQGKTYNEQFF
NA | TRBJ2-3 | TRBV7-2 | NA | TGTGCCAGCAGCTTAACTAGAACCCAAACAGATACGCAGTATTTT | CASSLTRTQTDTQYF
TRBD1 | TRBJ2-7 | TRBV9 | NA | TGTGCCAGCAGCCTGGGGACAGGGTACGAGCAGTACTTC | CASSLGTGYEQYF
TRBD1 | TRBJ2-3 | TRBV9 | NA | TGTGCCAGCAGGGGACAGGGGGAAAATACGCAGTATTTT | CASRGQGENTQYF
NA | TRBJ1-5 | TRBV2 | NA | TGTGCCAGCAGCCCCGGACAGCTCAATCAGCCCCAGCATTTT | CASSPGQLNQPQHF
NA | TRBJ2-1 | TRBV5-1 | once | TGCGCCAGCAGCTTGGCCCGACTAGGAGAGCAGTTCTTC | CASSLARLGEQFF
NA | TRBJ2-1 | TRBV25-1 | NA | TGTGCCAGCAGTGAATTATTGGGGCCCGAGCAGTTCTTC | CASSELLGPEQFF
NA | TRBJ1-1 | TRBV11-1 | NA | TGTGCCAGCAGCCATCTAGACAGCCTAAACACTGAAGCTTTCTTT | CASSHLDSLNTEAFF
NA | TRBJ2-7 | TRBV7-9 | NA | TGTGCCAGCAGCTTAGCTACCGGGGGCAACTACGAGCAGTACTTC | CASSLATGGNYEQYF
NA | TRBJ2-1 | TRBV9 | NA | TGTGCCAGCAGCGTAGGGGCGGGTAGCTCCTACAATGAGCAGTTCTTC | CASSVGAGSSYNEQFF
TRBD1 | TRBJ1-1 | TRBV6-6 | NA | TGTGCCAGCAGTCTTCCCGGACAGGAACGTGAAGCTTTCTTT | CASSLPGQEREAFF
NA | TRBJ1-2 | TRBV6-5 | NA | TGTGCCAGCCGTAAGACCAGCTATGGCTACACCTTC | CASRKTSYGYTF
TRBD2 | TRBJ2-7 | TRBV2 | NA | TGTGCCAGCGGAGGACTAGCGGGAGTGTCCGAGCAGTACTTC | CASGGLAGVSEQYF